This T cell receptor beta chain emerged from a study of T cell repertoires in cytomegalovirus infection. On the study more broadly: In public TCR beta signatures, there were indications of both CMV infection and matching HLA type.

Overall study findings and caveats: In two of eight donors, the top clonotype was HLA-C-restricted CMV-specific. The study identified carriers of CMV plus the relevant HLA from cumulative public TCR beta family frequency.

Only a few counts were recorded for this clonotype. Its cognate antigen is unknown. The CDR3 extends over 18 amino acids. V was pared by 5 bases and J by 5 bases, with 18 bases of the junction left unmatched. Germline V gene data show CDR1 as SGHTA and CDR2 as FQGNSA. Each CDR3 protein is one row after TCRdb ran MiXCR on the reads. The sample lists 570,000 or so distinct CDR3 sequences; just under 40% were seen once. The TCR comes from a human donor in good health (CMV status not recorded). Some clones in this sample may be carry-over from other donors' samples. The sequencing here drew on cultured PBMCs, taken from culture after CMV antigen stimulation. J is TRBJ2-5 and V is TRBV7-2; 9 bases match TRBD1. As DNA, the CDR3 is TGTGCCAGCAGCCAAAAGGGGACAGGGATGTCGCCTAGGGAGACCCAGTACTTC. Translation: CASSQKGTGMSPRETQYF.